This T cell receptor beta chain was sequenced during a study of regulatory T cells in long-lasting Graves disease. General study points: Persistent patients shared 2,500 to 3,000 public clonotypes among themselves. Newly diagnosed patients shared fewer, at more than 850. Newly diagnosed disease favored TRBV20-1 and TRBJ2-1 over persistent disease. It was possible that the small sample size reduced accuracy.

Sample time point: persistent/refractory GD, antithyroid drugs over 5 years with positive TRAb. Construction of the TCR library relied on RNA isolated from PBMCs. V lost 3 bases and J 4 bases, leaving 13 bases between the germline ends. The CDR3 is 15 amino acids. CDR3 regions were amplified by Arm-PCR using iRepertoire HTBI primers to build TCR beta libraries. TCRdb ran MiXCR on the multiplex PCR reads and lists one entry per CDR3 protein. The profile shows 420,000 or so distinct CDR3 sequences, around 24% of them singletons. On this clonotype: Its antigen is undetermined.

The clonotype comes from a female donor with Graves disease. The source was peripheral blood mononuclear cells (PBMCs), collected when the disease was refractory, from a patient treated with antithyroid drugs. V gene TRBV12-3 or TRBV12-4 combines with J gene TRBJ2-1; a possible D gene is TRBD2 (5 bases). Here the CDR3 reads CASSLFQRTYNEQFF. The CDR3 DNA sequence: TGTGCCAGCAGTTTGTTCCAGCGGACTTACAATGAGCAGTTCTTC.